This note documents a single T cell receptor (beta chain) sequence. The antigen is not known. The sample comes from a study of cytomegalovirus exposure and HLA in healthy donors. Study results and limitations: Some TCR beta chains (roughly 160 of them) were listed as cytomegalovirus-associated.

The PCR had 60 Vbeta and 13 Jbeta primers. Sequencing was performed with immunoSEQ multiplex PCR; in TCRdb, only in-frame clones are kept and a portion is missing. Of 100,000 to 150,000 clones listed, approximately 70% are singletons. Germline assignment: CDR1 WSHSY and CDR2 SAAADI. Losses at the gene ends were 3 bases for V and 4 bases for J; bases not matched to a gene: 5. The CDR3 length is 14 residues. Sample: PBMCs. This chain uses TRBV10-2 with TRBJ1-2; TRBD1 matches 7 bases. This receptor was identified in a woman aged 55-70 years in good health and CMV-seropositive. The CDR3 loop reads CASSDGQGGYGYTF. In DNA, the CDR3 is TGCGCCAGCAGTGACGGGCAGGGGGGCTATGGCTACACCTTC.